This TCR beta chain was identified in a study of blood T cell repertoires in COVID-19. Whole-study context: Researchers got acute and convalescent COVID-19 samples from the United States, Italy and Spain. The cDNA or gDNA used as material had been derived from T cells, B-cell-depleted T cells, or PBMCs.

In the source study's methods: Amplified reference gene primers provided the basis for estimating nucleated cell counts. TCRdb's copy holds only in-frame clones and misses some; the assay was immunoSEQ multiplex PCR. V and J calls and clone size are as listed in that table; D and trimming were resolved from the DNA. The sample records 95,000 to 120,000 clones, approximately 85% being singletons. The CDR3 covers 14 residues. Germline V gives CDR1 SGHRS, CDR2 YFSETQ. Unmatched junction bases numbered 4, after V lost 3 bases and J lost 2 bases. The J gene is TRBJ1-2, the V gene TRBV5-1; 7 bases map to TRBD1. The TCR was taken from a human donor in a cohort sampled during active COVID-19. Specimen: peripheral blood. The CDR3 here is CASSYRQGNYGYTF. The CDR3 DNA reads as TGCGCCAGCAGCTACCGACAGGGAAACTATGGCTACACCTTC.